This TCR beta chain was documented in a study of T cell responses to AZD1222 COVID-19 vaccine. Only in-frame clones appear in the TCRdb table, and some are missing; sequencing was by immunoSEQ multiplex PCR. The repertoire holds 170,000 or so clones, with around nine tenths as singletons. Germline loops: CDR1 KGHDR, CDR2 SFDVKD. CDR3 length: 13 residues. Trimming shortened V by 9 bases and J by 5 bases, and 15 bases separated the two germline ends. The sample holds one count of this clone. Antigen: not known. Study-wide points: Scientists sampled the repertoires only once the peak T cell response had passed. Once two AZD1222 doses were given, Spike-specific TCR breadth and depth went up. Across spike, vaccine-associated CD4 TCRs were found, dominant at 160-218 and 743-854.

V and J are TRBV24-1 and TRBJ2-5; D may be TRBD1 or TRBD2 (5 bases each). This TCR was sampled from an adult in good health. The source was peripheral blood, collected on day 0 of AZD1222 vaccination. The CDR3 nucleotides read TGTGCCACCGGGGACGAAGGACGGGAGACCCAGTACTTC. This gives the protein CATGDEGRETQYF.